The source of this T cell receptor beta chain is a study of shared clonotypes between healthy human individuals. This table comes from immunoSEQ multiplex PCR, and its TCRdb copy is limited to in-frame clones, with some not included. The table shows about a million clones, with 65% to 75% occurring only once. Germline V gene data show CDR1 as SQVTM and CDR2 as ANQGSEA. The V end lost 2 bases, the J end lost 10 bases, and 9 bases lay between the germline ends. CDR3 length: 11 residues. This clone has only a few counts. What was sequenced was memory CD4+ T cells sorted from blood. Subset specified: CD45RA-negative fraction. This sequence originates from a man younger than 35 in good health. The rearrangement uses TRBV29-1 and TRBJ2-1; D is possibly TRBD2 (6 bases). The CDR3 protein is CSVETRDEQFF. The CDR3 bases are TGCAGCGTTGAAACGCGGGACGAGCAGTTCTTC.